Described below is a single T cell receptor beta chain sequence and its context. The data were produced by immunoSEQ multiplex PCR, yet TCRdb's version contains in-frame clones alone and is incomplete. The table records tens of thousands of clones, around three quarters of them present only once. The sample originates from a study of T cell responses to AZD1222 COVID-19 vaccine. V shed 2 bases and J 4 bases; nucleotides not matched to a gene: 5. The germline gives CDR1 MNHEY, CDR2 SMNVEV (reference sequence). The CDR3 has 16 residues. The TCR originated in an adult in good health. The sequencing used peripheral blood, collected on day 0 of AZD1222 vaccination. The chain employs TRBV27 and TRBJ2-1; 10 positions agree with TRBD1. The CDR3 nucleotides read TGTGCCAGCAGTTTAGGGACAGGGGAGAATTACAATGAGCAGTTCTTC. Translation gives CASSLGTGENYNEQFF.